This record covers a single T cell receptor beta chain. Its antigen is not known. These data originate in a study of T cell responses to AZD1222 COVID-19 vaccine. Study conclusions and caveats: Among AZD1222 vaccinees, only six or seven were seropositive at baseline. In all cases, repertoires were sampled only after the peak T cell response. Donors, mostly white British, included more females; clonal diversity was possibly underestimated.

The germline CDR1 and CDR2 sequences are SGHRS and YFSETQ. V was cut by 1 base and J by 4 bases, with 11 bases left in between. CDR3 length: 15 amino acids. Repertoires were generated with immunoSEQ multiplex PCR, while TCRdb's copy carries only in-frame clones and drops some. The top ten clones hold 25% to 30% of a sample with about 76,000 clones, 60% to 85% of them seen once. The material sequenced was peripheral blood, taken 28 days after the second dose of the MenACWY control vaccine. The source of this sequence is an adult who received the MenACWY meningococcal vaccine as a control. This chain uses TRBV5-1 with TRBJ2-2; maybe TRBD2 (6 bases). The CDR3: CASSLSGGSTGELFF. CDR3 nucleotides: TGCGCCAGCAGCTTGAGTGGGGGGAGCACCGGGGAGCTGTTTTTT. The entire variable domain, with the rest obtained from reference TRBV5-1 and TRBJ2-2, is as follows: KAGVTQTPRYLIKTRGQQVTLSCSPISGHRSVSWYQQTPGQGLQFLFEYFSETQRNKGNFPGRFSGRQFSNSRSEMNVSTLELGDSALYLCASSLSGGSTGELFFGEGSRLTVL.